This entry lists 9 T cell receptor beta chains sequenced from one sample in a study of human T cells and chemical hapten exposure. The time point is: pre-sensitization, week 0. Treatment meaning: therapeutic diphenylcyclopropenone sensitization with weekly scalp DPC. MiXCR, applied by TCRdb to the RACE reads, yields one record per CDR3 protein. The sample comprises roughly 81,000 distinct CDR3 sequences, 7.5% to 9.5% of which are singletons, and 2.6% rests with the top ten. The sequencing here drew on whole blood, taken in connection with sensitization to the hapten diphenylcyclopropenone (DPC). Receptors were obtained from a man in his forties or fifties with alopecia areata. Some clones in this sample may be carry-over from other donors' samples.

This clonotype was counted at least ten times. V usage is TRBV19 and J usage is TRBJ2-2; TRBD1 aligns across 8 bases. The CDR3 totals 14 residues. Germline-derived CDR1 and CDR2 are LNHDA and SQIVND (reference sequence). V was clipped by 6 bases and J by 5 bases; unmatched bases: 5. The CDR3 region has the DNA TGTGCCAGTAGGGGGACAGGCGGAACCGGGGAGCTGTTTTTT. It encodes CASRGTGGTGELFF. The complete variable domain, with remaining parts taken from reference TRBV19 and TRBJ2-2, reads DGGITQSPKYLFRKEGQNVTLSCEQNLNHDAMYWYRQDPGQGLRLIYYSQIVNDFQKGDIAEGYSVSREKKESFPLTVTSAQKNPTAFYLCASRGTGGTGELFFGEGSRLTVL.

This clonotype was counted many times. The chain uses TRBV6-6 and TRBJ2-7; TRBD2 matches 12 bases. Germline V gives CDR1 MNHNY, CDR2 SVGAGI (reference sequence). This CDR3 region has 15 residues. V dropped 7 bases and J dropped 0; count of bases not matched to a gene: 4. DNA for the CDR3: TGTGCCAGCACCGGACTAGCGGGGAGCTCCTACGAGCAGTACGTC. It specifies CASTGLAGSSYEQYV.

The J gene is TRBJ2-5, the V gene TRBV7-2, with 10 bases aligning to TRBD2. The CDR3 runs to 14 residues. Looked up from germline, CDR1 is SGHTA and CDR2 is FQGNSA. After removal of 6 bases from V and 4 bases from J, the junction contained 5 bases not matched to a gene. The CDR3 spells CASRASGRGETQYF. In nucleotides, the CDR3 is TGTGCCAGCAGAGCTAGCGGGAGAGGAGAGACCCAGTACTTC.

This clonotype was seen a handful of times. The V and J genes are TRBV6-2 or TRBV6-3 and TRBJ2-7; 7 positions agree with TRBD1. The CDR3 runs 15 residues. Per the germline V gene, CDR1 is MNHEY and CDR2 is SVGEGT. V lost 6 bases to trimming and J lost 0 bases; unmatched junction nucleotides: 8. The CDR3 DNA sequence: TGTGCCAGCAGGACCCTCCGGGACAGCTCCTACGAGCAGTACGTC. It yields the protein CASRTLRDSSYEQYV.

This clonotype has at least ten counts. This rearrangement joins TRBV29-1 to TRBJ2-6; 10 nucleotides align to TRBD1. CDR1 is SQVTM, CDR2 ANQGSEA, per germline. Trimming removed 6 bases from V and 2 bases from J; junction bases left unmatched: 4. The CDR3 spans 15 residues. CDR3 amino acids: CSVATGGAGANVLTF. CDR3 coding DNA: TGCAGCGTGGCGACAGGGGGCGCTGGGGCCAACGTCCTGACTTTC.

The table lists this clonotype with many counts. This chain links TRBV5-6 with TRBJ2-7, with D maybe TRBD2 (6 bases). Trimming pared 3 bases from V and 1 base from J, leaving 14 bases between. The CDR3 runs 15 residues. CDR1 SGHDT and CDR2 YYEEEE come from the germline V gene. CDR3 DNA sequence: TGTGCCAGCAGCTCTCCCGGGACTTCTTCCTACGAGCAGTACGTC. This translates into CASSSPGTSSYEQYV.

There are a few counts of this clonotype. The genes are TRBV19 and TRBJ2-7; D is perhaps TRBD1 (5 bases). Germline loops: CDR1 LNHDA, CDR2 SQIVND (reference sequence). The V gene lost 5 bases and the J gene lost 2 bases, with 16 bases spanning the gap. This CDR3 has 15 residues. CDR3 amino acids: CASSGRGPSTYEQYV. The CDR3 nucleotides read TGTGCCAGTAGTGGAAGGGGCCCTTCGACCTACGAGCAGTACGTC.

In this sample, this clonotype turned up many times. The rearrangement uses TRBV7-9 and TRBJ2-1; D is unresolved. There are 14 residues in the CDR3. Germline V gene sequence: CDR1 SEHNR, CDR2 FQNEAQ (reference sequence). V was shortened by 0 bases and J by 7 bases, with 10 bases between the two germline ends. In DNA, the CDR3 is TGTGCCAGCAGCTTAGCGGGAACGGTGAATGAGCAGTTCTTC. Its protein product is CASSLAGTVNEQFF.

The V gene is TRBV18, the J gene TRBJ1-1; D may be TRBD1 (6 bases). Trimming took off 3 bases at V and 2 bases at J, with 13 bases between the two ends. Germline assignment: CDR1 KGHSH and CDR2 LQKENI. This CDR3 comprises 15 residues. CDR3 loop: CASSPSGEGNTEAFF. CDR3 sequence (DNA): TGTGCCAGCTCACCGTCAGGGGAGGGAAACACTGAAGCTTTCTTT.